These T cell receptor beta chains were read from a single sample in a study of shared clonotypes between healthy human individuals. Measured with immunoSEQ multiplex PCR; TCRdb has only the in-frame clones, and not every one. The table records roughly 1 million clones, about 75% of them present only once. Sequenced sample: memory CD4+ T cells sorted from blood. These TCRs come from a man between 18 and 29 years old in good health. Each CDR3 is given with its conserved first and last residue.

cdr3_aa: CSVGDTAYEQYF
cdr3_length: 12
v_call: TRBV29-1

cdr3_aa: CASSLERSSYEQYF
cdr3_length: 14
v_call: TRBV28

cdr3_aa: CASSSGTDMNTEAFF
cdr3_length: 15
v_call: TRBV5-4

cdr3_aa: CASSYTAGSSYEQYF
cdr3_length: 15
v_call: TRBV6-6

cdr3_aa: CASHYAGARVRMNTEAFF
cdr3_length: 18
v_call: TRBV28

cdr3_aa: CAILTSSYEQYF
cdr3_length: 12
v_call: TRBV10-3

cdr3_aa: CASSPRRDQNTGELFF
cdr3_length: 16
v_call: TRBV7-2

cdr3_aa: CASTSAGTGGTGELFF
cdr3_length: 16
v_call: TRBV7-2

cdr3_aa: CASSGPDRGADTQYF
cdr3_length: 15
v_call: TRBV25-1

cdr3_aa: CASSQGAYVSLQETQYF
cdr3_length: 17
v_call: TRBV14

cdr3_aa: CASSLRYTTAYNEQFF
cdr3_length: 16
v_call: TRBV27

cdr3_aa: CASTIQESNQPQHF
cdr3_length: 14
v_call: TRBV2

cdr3_aa: CASSSRGIMGEQFF
cdr3_length: 14
v_call: TRBV5-4

cdr3_aa: CASSGGLAGKYNEQFF
cdr3_length: 16
v_call: TRBV5-6

cdr3_aa: CASSQVEALGSKNIQYF
cdr3_length: 17
v_call: TRBV4-1

cdr3_aa: CASSQGNTNEKLFF
cdr3_length: 14
v_call: TRBV4-3

cdr3_aa: CASSLLGNTGELFF
cdr3_length: 14
v_call: TRBV7-9

cdr3_aa: CASSLDGPENSPLHF
cdr3_length: 15
v_call: TRBV5-1

cdr3_aa: CASSEVGRNTEAFF
cdr3_length: 14
v_call: TRBV6-1

cdr3_aa: CASKTDSGGWNEQFF
cdr3_length: 15
v_call: TRBV19

cdr3_aa: CAWSNGALRETQYF
cdr3_length: 14
v_call: TRBV30

cdr3_aa: CASSLDRFYGYTF
cdr3_length: 13
v_call: TRBV5-4

cdr3_aa: CASSLKMGTEAFF
cdr3_length: 13
v_call: TRBV7-9

cdr3_aa: CASSRTGNTGELFF
cdr3_length: 14
v_call: TRBV2

cdr3_aa: CASSVKEKEPQHF
cdr3_length: 13
v_call: TRBV18

cdr3_aa: CASSLEGSLNTGELFF
cdr3_length: 16
v_call: TRBV5-4

cdr3_aa: CASSSGQGDFF
cdr3_length: 11
v_call: TRBV7-3

cdr3_aa: CASSVGPAGAGETQYF
cdr3_length: 16
v_call: TRBV9

cdr3_aa: CASSSWGHSRDTQYF
cdr3_length: 15
v_call: TRBV28

cdr3_aa: CASSSRTSGAYNEQFF
cdr3_length: 16
v_call: TRBV19

cdr3_aa: CASSHLAFGGYTEAFF
cdr3_length: 16
v_call: TRBV7-2

cdr3_aa: CASSSSHRDRGLGYTF
cdr3_length: 16
v_call: TRBV13

cdr3_aa: CASSPGGSGQPQHF
cdr3_length: 14
v_call: TRBV28

cdr3_aa: CASSEAGSGGSYNEQFF
cdr3_length: 17
v_call: TRBV6-1

cdr3_aa: CASSQEIGAGALYEQYF
cdr3_length: 17
v_call: TRBV4-1

cdr3_aa: CASSLFSSGGTGELFF
cdr3_length: 16
v_call: TRBV5-1

cdr3_aa: CASSPSLDGYTF
cdr3_length: 12
v_call: TRBV7-2

cdr3_aa: CASSFGTPWDEQFF
cdr3_length: 14
v_call: TRBV7-9

cdr3_aa: CASSFHGEKLFF
cdr3_length: 12
v_call: TRBV7-9

cdr3_aa: CASGLNTGAGNGYTF
cdr3_length: 15
v_call: TRBV12-5